These T cell receptor beta chains were read from a single sample in a study of beta chain features in type 1 diabetes. The repertoire was sequenced with immunoSEQ multiplex PCR; TCRdb's copy has only in-frame clones and lacks some. The sample yields 200,000 to 250,000 clones, over 9.5% seen once. Sequenced material: naive CD4+ T cells from blood. These receptors were obtained from a woman in her late teens or twenties in good health. Both conserved end residues are part of each CDR3. D genes are given only for firm matches. Only part of the rows carry a size: once, few, many, or a class if the clone is expanded.

v_call: TRBV29-1; j_call: TRBJ1-3; d_call: .; clone_size: few; cdr3_aa: CSVCVAGGNTIYF; cdr3_nt: TGCAGCGTGTGTGTCGCGGGGGGAAACACCATATATTTT
v_call: TRBV6-6; j_call: TRBJ2-7; d_call: TRBD2; clone_size: .; cdr3_aa: CASSFRETSGSEQYF; cdr3_nt: TGTGCCAGCAGTTTCCGCGAGACTAGCGGGAGCGAGCAGTACTTC
v_call: TRBV2; j_call: TRBJ2-4; d_call: TRBD2; clone_size: .; cdr3_aa: CASTSGGENIQYF; cdr3_nt: TGTGCCAGCACTAGCGGGGGCGAAAACATTCAGTACTTC
v_call: TRBV27; j_call: TRBJ2-5; d_call: TRBD2; clone_size: few; cdr3_aa: CASRPRTSGETQYF; cdr3_nt: TGTGCCAGCCGACCCCGGACTAGCGGAGAGACCCAGTACTTC
v_call: TRBV7-2; j_call: TRBJ1-2; d_call: .; clone_size: .; cdr3_aa: CASSLDRGYGYTF; cdr3_nt: TGTGCCAGCAGCTTAGATCGGGGCTATGGCTACACCTTC
v_call: TRBV9; j_call: TRBJ2-3; d_call: .; clone_size: .; cdr3_aa: CASSPRTAFTDTQYF; cdr3_nt: TGTGCCAGCAGCCCAAGGACAGCGTTCACAGATACGCAGTATTTT
v_call: TRBV9; j_call: TRBJ1-5; d_call: .; clone_size: .; cdr3_aa: CASGSGRGIMPQHF; cdr3_nt: TGTGCCAGCGGAAGTGGACGGGGAATTATGCCCCAGCATTTT
v_call: TRBV5-1; j_call: TRBJ2-7; d_call: TRBD2; clone_size: few; cdr3_aa: CASSLVSSGGSYEQYF; cdr3_nt: TGCGCCAGCAGCTTGGTGTCCAGCGGGGGTTCCTACGAGCAGTACTTC
v_call: TRBV6-5; j_call: TRBJ2-3; d_call: .; clone_size: .; cdr3_aa: CASSYIWPSSTDTQYF; cdr3_nt: TGTGCCAGCAGTTACATCTGGCCCTCTAGCACAGATACGCAGTATTTT
v_call: TRBV30; j_call: TRBJ1-2; d_call: TRBD1; clone_size: few; cdr3_aa: CAWLGTANGYTF; cdr3_nt: TGTGCCTGGCTCGGGACAGCCAATGGCTACACCTTC
v_call: TRBV6-5; j_call: TRBJ1-6; d_call: .; clone_size: few; cdr3_aa: CASSYSGSPLHF; cdr3_nt: TGTGCCAGCAGTTATAGCGGCTCACCCCTCCACTTT
v_call: TRBV6-6; j_call: TRBJ1-1; d_call: .; clone_size: few; cdr3_aa: CASSYTPGTEAFF; cdr3_nt: TGTGCCAGCAGTTACACCCCGGGAACTGAAGCTTTCTTT
v_call: TRBV7-9; j_call: TRBJ2-7; d_call: .; clone_size: .; cdr3_aa: CASSLFQGSYEQYF; cdr3_nt: TGTGCCAGCAGCTTATTCCAGGGTTCCTACGAGCAGTACTTC
v_call: TRBV5-4; j_call: TRBJ2-3; d_call: TRBD2; clone_size: .; cdr3_aa: CASSLAGRGGAADTQYF; cdr3_nt: TGTGCCAGCAGCTTGGCGGGGCGCGGGGGGGCCGCAGATACGCAGTATTTT
v_call: TRBV20-1; j_call: TRBJ1-2; d_call: .; clone_size: .; cdr3_aa: CSAPTGDGYTF; cdr3_nt: TGCAGTGCACCAACGGGAGACGGCTACACCTTC
v_call: TRBV5-4; j_call: TRBJ2-7; d_call: TRBD2; clone_size: .; cdr3_aa: CASSLHHPGLAGGEQYF; cdr3_nt: TGTGCCAGCAGCTTGCATCACCCGGGACTAGCGGGAGGCGAGCAGTACTTC
v_call: TRBV2; j_call: TRBJ2-7; d_call: .; clone_size: .; cdr3_aa: CASISGQSYEQYF; cdr3_nt: TGTGCCAGCATCTCCGGACAGTCCTACGAGCAGTACTTC
v_call: TRBV5-4; j_call: TRBJ2-3; d_call: .; clone_size: few; cdr3_aa: CASSLPTGNTQYF; cdr3_nt: TGTGCCAGCAGCTTGCCAACAGGGAATACGCAGTATTTT
v_call: TRBV30; j_call: TRBJ1-2; d_call: TRBD1; clone_size: few; cdr3_aa: CAWRRQGSNYGYTF; cdr3_nt: TGTGCCTGGAGACGACAGGGGTCAAACTATGGCTACACCTTC
v_call: TRBV6-4; j_call: TRBJ2-3; d_call: TRBD1; clone_size: .; cdr3_aa: CASSPGQGRGTQYF; cdr3_nt: TGTGCCAGCAGCCCAGGACAGGGTCGCGGGACGCAGTATTTT